Presented here are 10 T cell receptor beta chains from one specimen sequenced in a study of T cell clonality in common variable immunodeficiency. The repertoire was sequenced with immunoSEQ multiplex PCR; TCRdb's copy has only in-frame clones and lacks some. Captured here are about 66,000 clones, none seen once; the top ten comprise about 1.7%. Material for sequencing was peripheral blood mononuclear cells. The receptors stem from a person between 18 and 75 years old in good health.

This clone was seen repeatedly, ten times or more. The sequenced fragment ends 3 residues before the CDR3 boundary, so the rest is inferred from the germline J gene. The chain joins TRBV7-2 to TRBJ2-7, with unresolved D. The CDR3 runs 15 residues. V dropped 5 bases and J dropped 4 bases, with 18 bases sitting between them. Germline CDR1 SGHTA, CDR2 FQGNSA. This chain's CDR3 is CASSPSRTLGYEQYF. CDR3 bases read: TGTGCCAGCAGCCCTAGTCGTACACTTGGGTACGAG.

This clone was counted ten times or more. The read is 3 residues too short to cover the CDR3 end, so that end is filled in from the germline J gene. The chain is built from TRBV19 and TRBJ2-3; 13 bases map to TRBD2. This CDR3 region has 17 residues. Germline V gives CDR1 LNHDA, CDR2 SQIVND (reference sequence). The J segment lost 2 bases and the V segment lost 5 bases, leaving 7 bases of the junction unmatched. The CDR3 loop reads CASSPGLAGAFTDTQYF. The part of the CDR3 DNA that was read is TGTGCCAGTAGTCCTGGACTAGCGGGGGCCTTCACAGATACG.

This clone showed up many times. The read halts 3 residues ahead of the CDR3 end, with the missing end drawn from the germline J gene. The chain recombines TRBV28 with TRBJ1-4; D is possibly TRBD1 (5 bases). CDR1 and CDR2 (germline): MDHEN, SYDVKM. This CDR3 spans 14 amino acids. V was clipped by 6 bases and J by 3 bases, with 11 bases between them. The sequenced part of the CDR3 DNA is TGTGCCAGCAGGGCGGGGGTGTCTAATGAAAAA. Protein: CASRAGVSNEK. The full-length CDR3 reads as CASRAGVSNEKLFF.

This clone has ten or more counts. The CDR3 is cut off 3 residues early in the read; its end comes from the germline J gene. The chain has TRBV5-1 and TRBJ1-3; no firm D call. V lost 0 bases and J lost 0, with 7 bases in between. The germline CDR1 and CDR2 sequences are SGHRS and YFSETQ. The length of the CDR3 is 15 residues. The covered CDR3 bases are TGCGCCAGCAGCTTGGCGGAGGGCTCTGGAAACACC. This gives the protein CASSLAEGSGNT. The entire CDR3 sequence reads CASSLAEGSGNTIYF.

At least ten counts were recorded for this clone. The read ends 3 residues early relative to the CDR3; the germline J gene fills the gap. This chain joins TRBV20-1 and TRBJ2-3; 12 bases map to TRBD2. The CDR3 spans 15 residues. With 6 bases clipped from V and 2 bases from J, the junction kept 6 bases outside the gene matches. Looked up from germline, CDR1 is DFQATT and CDR2 is SNEGSKA (reference sequence). CDR3: CSAKGLAGYTDTQYF. CDR3 bases read: TGCAGTGCAAAAGGACTAGCGGGGTACACAGATACG.

The sample holds many counts of this clone. Read data end 3 residues before the CDR3 end; the end is taken from the germline J gene. The chain joins TRBV19 to TRBJ1-2; D is perhaps TRBD1 (6 bases). The germline V and J ends were trimmed by 4 bases and 6 bases, with 9 bases remaining between them. The CDR3 is 12 residues long. The germline gives CDR1 LNHDA, CDR2 SQIVND (reference sequence). The covered CDR3 bases are TGTGCCAGTAGTAACAGGGCCGATGGC. Protein product: CASSNRADG. The entire CDR3 protein is CASSNRADGYTF.

This clone was detected many times. The observed sequence ends 3 residues before the CDR3 terminus, with the missing tail filled in from the germline J gene. J is TRBJ1-2 and V is TRBV30; the match to TRBD1 covers 11 bases. This CDR3 region has 15 residues. Germline V gene sequence: CDR1 GTSNPN, CDR2 SVGIG (reference sequence). The DNA read from the CDR3 is TGTGCCTGGCAGGACAGGGGGCGCCGGAAGGGCGGC. Its translation: CAWQDRGRRKGG. The CDR3, in full, reads CAWQDRGRRKGGYTF.

This clone appeared many times. Read coverage stops 3 residues before the CDR3 terminus; the germline J gene supplies the remainder. The V and J genes are TRBV2 and TRBJ2-3, with TRBD2 matching over 9 bases. The CDR3 runs to 14 residues. CDR1 and CDR2 (germline): SNHLY, FYNNEI. J was trimmed by 5 bases and V by 7 bases; bases with no gene match: 7. The CDR3 loop reads CASTRAGGGDTQYF. CDR3 DNA (partial): TGTGCCAGCACTAGAGCGGGGGGCGGAGATACG.

This clone has a count of ten or more. The observed sequence ends 3 residues before the CDR3 terminus, with the missing tail filled in from the germline J gene. V usage is TRBV7-7 and J usage is TRBJ1-6; 7 bases fit TRBD1. The CDR3 spans 18 residues. Per germline, CDR1 SSHAT and CDR2 FNYEAQ (reference sequence). The trim removed 3 bases at V and 7 bases at J, leaving 15 bases unmatched. This chain's CDR3 is CASSFTPDRDITNSPLHF. The covered CDR3 bases are TGTGCCAGCAGCTTCACCCCCGACAGGGACATTACCAATTCACCC.

This clone was seen at least ten times. An end of the junction differs from the germline gene, which may be a read error. The read terminates 3 residues ahead of where the CDR3 ends, so the germline J gene completes it. J is TRBJ1-1 and V is TRBV5-6; D ambiguous. The CDR3 contains 15 residues. Germline values: CDR1 SGHDT, CDR2 YYEEEE. The covered CDR3 bases are TGTGCCAGCAGCCAATCCCCCGGAGGGCACACTGAG. Its translation is CASSQSPGGHTE. Given in full, the CDR3 is CASSQSPGGHTEAFF.